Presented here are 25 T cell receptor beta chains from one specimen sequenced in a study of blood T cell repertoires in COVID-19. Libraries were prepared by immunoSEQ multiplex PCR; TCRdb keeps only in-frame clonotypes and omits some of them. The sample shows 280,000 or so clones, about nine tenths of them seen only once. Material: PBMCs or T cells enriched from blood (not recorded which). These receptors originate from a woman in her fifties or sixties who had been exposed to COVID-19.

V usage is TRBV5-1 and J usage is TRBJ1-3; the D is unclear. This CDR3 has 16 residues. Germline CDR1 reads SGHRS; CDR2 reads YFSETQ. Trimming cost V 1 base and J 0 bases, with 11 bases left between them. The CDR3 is CASSLSGASSGNTIYF. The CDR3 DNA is TGCGCCAGCAGCTTGTCGGGAGCTTCCTCTGGAAACACCATATATTTT.

The CDR3 region is CASSVNLGLSYEQYF. DNA of the CDR3: TGTGCCAGCAGCGTAAACCTGGGACTATCCTACGAGCAGTACTTC. This chain connects TRBV2 to TRBJ2-7, with 7 bases lining up with TRBD2. V was clipped by 6 bases and J by 1 base; unmatched bases: 9. CDR1 is SNHLY and CDR2 is FYNNEI in the germline V gene. This CDR3 spans 15 amino acids.

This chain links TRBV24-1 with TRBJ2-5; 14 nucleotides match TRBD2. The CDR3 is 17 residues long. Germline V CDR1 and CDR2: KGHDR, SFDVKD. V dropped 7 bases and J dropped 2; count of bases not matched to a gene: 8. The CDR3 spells CATSGTSGGPPQETQYF. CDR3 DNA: TGTGCCACCAGCGGGACTAGCGGGGGACCTCCACAAGAGACCCAGTACTTC.

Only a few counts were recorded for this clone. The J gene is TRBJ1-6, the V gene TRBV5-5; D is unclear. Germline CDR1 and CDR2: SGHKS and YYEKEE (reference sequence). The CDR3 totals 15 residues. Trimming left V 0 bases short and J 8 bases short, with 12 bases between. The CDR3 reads CASSLGAGSHSPLHF. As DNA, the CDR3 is TGTGCCAGCAGCTTGGGTGCGGGGTCGCATTCACCCCTCCACTTT.

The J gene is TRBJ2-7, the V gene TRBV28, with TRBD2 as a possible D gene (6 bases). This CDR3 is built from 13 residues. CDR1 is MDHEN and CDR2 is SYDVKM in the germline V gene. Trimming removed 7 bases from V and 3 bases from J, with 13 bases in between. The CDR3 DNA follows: TGTGCCAGCACCACCAGGAGGGGCTACGAGCAGTACTTC. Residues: CASTTRRGYEQYF.

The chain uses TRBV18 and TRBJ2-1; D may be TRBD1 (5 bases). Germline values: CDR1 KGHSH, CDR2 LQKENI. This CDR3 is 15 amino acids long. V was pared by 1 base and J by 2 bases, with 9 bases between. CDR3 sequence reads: CASSPQGSAYNEQFF. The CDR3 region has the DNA TGTGCCAGCTCACCACAGGGGTCGGCCTACAATGAGCAGTTCTTC.

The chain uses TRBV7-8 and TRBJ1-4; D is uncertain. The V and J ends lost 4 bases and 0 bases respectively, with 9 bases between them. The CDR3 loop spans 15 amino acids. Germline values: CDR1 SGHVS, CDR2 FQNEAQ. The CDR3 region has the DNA TGTGCCAGCAGCTCCAGGATTGCAACTAATGAAAAACTGTTTTTT. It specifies CASSSRIATNEKLFF.

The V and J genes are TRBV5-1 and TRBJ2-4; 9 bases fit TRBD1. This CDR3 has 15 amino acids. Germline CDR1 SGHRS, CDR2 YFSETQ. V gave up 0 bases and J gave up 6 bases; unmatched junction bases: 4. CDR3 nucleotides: TGCGCCAGCAGCTTGGGGACAGGGGCGGGAAACATTCAGTACTTC. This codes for CASSLGTGAGNIQYF.

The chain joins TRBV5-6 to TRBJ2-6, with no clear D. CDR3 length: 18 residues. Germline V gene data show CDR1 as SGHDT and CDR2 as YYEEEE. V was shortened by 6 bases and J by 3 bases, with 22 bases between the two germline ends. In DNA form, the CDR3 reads TGTGCCAGCACCCTGCGACGAAATAACCCGGGTGGGGCCAACGTCCTGACTTTC. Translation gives CASTLRRNNPGGANVLTF.

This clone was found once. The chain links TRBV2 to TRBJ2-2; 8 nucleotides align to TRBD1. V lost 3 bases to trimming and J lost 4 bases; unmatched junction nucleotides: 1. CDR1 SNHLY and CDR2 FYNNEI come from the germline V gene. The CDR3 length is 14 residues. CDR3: CASSDRGLTGELFF. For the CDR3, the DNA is TGTGCCAGCAGTGACAGGGGGCTCACCGGGGAGCTGTTTTTT. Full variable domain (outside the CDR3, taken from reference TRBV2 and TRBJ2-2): EPEVTQTPSHQVTQMGQEVILRCVPISNHLYFYWYRQILGQKVEFLVSFYNNEISEKSEIFDDQFSVERPDGSNFTLKIRSTKLEDSAMYFCASSDRGLTGELFFGEGSRLTVL.

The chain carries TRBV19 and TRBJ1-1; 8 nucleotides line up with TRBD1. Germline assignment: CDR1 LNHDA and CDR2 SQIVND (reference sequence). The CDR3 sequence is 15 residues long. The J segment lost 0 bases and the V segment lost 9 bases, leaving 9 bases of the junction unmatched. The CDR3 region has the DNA TGTGCCAGCGGACAGGGTGCGAGAGTGAACACTGAAGCTTTCTTT. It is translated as CASGQGARVNTEAFF.

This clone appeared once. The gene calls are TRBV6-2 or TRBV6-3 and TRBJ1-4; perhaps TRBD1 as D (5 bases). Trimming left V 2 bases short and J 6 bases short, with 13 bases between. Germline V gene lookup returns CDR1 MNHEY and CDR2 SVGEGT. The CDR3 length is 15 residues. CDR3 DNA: TGTGCCAGCAGTTACCGCGGGACTGCAGATGAAAAACTGTTTTTT. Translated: CASSYRGTADEKLFF.

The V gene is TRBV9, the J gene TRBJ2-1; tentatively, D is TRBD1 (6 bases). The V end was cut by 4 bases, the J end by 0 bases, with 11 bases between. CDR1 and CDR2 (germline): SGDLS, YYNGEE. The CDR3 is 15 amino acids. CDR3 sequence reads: CASSPRQASYNEQFF. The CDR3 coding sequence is TGTGCCAGCAGCCCGCGACAGGCCTCCTACAATGAGCAGTTCTTC.

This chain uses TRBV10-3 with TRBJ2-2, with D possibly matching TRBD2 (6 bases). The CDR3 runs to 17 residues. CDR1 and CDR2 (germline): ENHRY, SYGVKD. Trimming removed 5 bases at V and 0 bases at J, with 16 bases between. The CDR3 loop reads CAISREDPGANTGELFF. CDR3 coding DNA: TGTGCCATCAGTAGAGAGGACCCGGGGGCGAACACCGGGGAGCTGTTTTTT.

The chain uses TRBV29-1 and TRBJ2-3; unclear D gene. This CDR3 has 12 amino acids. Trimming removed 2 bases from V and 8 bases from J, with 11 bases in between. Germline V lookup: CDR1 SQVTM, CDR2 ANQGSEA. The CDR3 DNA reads TGCAGCGTTGAACAACAGCACAGTACGCAGTATTTT. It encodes CSVEQQHSTQYF.

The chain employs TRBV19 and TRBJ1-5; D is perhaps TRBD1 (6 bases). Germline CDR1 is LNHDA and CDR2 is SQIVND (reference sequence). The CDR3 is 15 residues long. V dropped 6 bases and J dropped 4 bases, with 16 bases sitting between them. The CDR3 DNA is TGTGCCAGTAGGGACAGTGTACACCTGAATCAGCCCCAGCATTTT. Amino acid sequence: CASRDSVHLNQPQHF.

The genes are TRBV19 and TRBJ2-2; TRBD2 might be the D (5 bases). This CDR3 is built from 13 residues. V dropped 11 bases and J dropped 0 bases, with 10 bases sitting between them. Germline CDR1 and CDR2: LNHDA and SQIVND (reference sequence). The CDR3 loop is CARRLTNTGELFF. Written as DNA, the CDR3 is TGTGCCCGACGACTAACGAACACCGGGGAGCTGTTTTTT.

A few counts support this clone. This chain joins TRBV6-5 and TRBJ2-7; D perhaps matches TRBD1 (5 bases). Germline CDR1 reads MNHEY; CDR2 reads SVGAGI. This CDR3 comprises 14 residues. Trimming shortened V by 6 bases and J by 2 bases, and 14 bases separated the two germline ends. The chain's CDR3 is CASSLLDTAYEQYF. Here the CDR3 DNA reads TGTGCCAGCAGCCTGTTGGACACGGCCTACGAGCAGTACTTC.

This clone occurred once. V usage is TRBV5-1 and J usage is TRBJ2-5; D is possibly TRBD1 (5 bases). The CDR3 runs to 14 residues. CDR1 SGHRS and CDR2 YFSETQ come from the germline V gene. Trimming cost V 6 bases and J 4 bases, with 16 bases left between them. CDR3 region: CASKGLPQGETQYF. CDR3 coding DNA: TGCGCCAGCAAGGGGCTCCCCCAAGGAGAGACCCAGTACTTC. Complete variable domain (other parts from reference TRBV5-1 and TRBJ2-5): KAGVTQTPRYLIKTRGQQVTLSCSPISGHRSVSWYQQTPGQGLQFLFEYFSETQRNKGNFPGRFSGRQFSNSRSEMNVSTLELGDSALYLCASKGLPQGETQYFGPGTRLLVL.

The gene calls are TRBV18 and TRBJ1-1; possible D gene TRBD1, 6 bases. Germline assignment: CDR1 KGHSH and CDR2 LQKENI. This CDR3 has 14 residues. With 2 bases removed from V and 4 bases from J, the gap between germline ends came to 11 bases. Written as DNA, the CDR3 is TGTGCCAGCTCACCAGGGGGCAGTAGCACTGAAGCTTTCTTT. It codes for CASSPGGSSTEAFF.

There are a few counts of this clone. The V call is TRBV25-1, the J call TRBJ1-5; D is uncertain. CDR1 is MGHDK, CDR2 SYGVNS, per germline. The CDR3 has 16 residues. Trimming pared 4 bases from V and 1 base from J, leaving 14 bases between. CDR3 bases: TGTGCCAGCAGTGGCGGCCTCAGCCAAAGCAATCAGCCCCAGCATTTT. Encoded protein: CASSGGLSQSNQPQHF.

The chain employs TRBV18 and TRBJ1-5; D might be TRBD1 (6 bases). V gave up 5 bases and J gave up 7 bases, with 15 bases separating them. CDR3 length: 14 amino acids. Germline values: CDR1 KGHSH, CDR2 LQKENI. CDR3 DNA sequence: TGTGCCAGCTCAACTTCCGGGGGGGCCCAGCCCCAGCATTTT. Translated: CASSTSGGAQPQHF. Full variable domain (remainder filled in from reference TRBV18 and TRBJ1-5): NAGVMQNPRHLVRRRGQEARLRCSPMKGHSHVYWYRQLPEEGLKFMVYLQKENIIDESGMPKERFSAEFPKEGPSILRIQQVVRGDSAAYFCASSTSGGAQPQHFGDGTRLSIL.

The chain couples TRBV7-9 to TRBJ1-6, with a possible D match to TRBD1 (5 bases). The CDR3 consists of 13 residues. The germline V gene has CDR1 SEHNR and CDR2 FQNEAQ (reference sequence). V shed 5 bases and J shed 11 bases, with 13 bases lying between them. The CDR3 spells CASSPRDLTPLHF. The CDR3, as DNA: TGTGCCAGCAGCCCCCGGGACTTGACACCCCTCCACTTT.

The CDR3 loop is CASSPRQGTGYNEKLFF. CDR3 in DNA: TGTGCCAGCAGCCCCCGACAAGGGACAGGGTATAATGAAAAACTGTTTTTT. J is TRBJ1-4 and V is TRBV9, with TRBD1 matching 9 bases. The CDR3 totals 17 residues. Per germline, CDR1 SGDLS and CDR2 YYNGEE. V lost 4 bases and J lost 4; bases outside the gene matches: 11.

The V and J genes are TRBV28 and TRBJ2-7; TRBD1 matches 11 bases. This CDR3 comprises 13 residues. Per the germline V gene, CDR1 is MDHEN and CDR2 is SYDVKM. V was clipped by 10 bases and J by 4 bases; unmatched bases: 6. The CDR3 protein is CATRGDRGYEQYF. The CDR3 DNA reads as TGTGCCACCCGAGGGGACAGGGGGTACGAGCAGTACTTC.